Below are 14 T cell receptor beta chains sequenced from a single sample in a study of blood T cell repertoires in COVID-19. Repertoires were generated with immunoSEQ multiplex PCR, while TCRdb's copy carries only in-frame clones and drops some. The sample contains approximately 280,000 clones, 85% to 90% of which appear only once. Input material: PBMCs or T cells enriched from blood (not recorded which). These receptors came from a woman in her fifties or sixties who had recovered from COVID-19.

This chain connects TRBV28 to TRBJ2-7; D might be TRBD2 (5 bases). This CDR3 comprises 13 residues. V lost 8 bases and J 7 bases, leaving 18 bases between the germline ends. Germline-derived CDR1 and CDR2 are MDHEN and SYDVKM. CDR3 sequence reads: CASPSSESGEQYF. For the CDR3, the DNA is TGTGCCAGCCCTTCTTCGGAATCGGGGGAGCAGTACTTC.

The V gene is TRBV9, the J gene TRBJ1-2, with D possibly TRBD1 on 5 matching bases. Trimming cost V 3 bases and J 4 bases, with 22 bases left between them. From germline, CDR1 is SGDLS and CDR2 YYNGEE. The CDR3 runs 17 residues. The CDR3 coding sequence is TGTGCCAGCAGCGCAGCCGCATGGGGGGTCCCGCTCTATGGCTACACCTTC. It yields the protein CASSAAAWGVPLYGYTF. Complete variable domain (other parts from reference TRBV9 and TRBJ1-2): DSGVTQTPKHLITATGQRVTLRCSPRSGDLSVYWYQQSLDQGLQFLIQYYNGEERAKGNILERFSAQQFPDLHSELNLSSLELGDSALYFCASSAAAWGVPLYGYTFGSGTRLTVV.

The V and J genes are TRBV11-1 and TRBJ2-1; the D gene is possibly TRBD1 (5 bases). Germline CDR1 SGHAT, CDR2 FQDESV (reference sequence). This CDR3 has 14 amino acids. The V end was cut by 5 bases, the J end by 6 bases, with 14 bases between. CDR3 residues: CASSAPGIGNEQFF. The DNA of the CDR3 is TGTGCCAGCAGCGCCCCAGGGATCGGCAATGAGCAGTTCTTC.

This chain connects TRBV11-2 to TRBJ2-2, with D possibly being TRBD1 (6 bases). The CDR3 loop spans 15 amino acids. V was clipped by 9 bases and J by 5 bases, with 19 bases between them. CDR1 is SGHAT, CDR2 FQNNGV, per germline. The CDR3 nucleotides are TGTGCCAGTCAGTCCGGGACATTAAGGACCGGGGAGCTGTTTTTT. This translates into CASQSGTLRTGELFF.

The chain recombines TRBV18 with TRBJ2-1; TRBD2 is a possible D gene (5 bases). V lost 0 bases to trimming and J lost 12 bases, with 18 bases between them. Germline loops: CDR1 KGHSH, CDR2 LQKENI. The CDR3 is 15 residues long. CDR3 in amino acids: CASSPPSEHESGQFF. The CDR3 nucleotides are TGTGCCAGCTCACCACCTAGCGAGCACGAAAGTGGGCAGTTCTTC.

The V call is TRBV11-3, the J call TRBJ2-3, with 11 bases identical to TRBD2. V shed 6 bases and J 4 bases; nucleotides not matched to a gene: 12. Germline assignment: CDR1 SGHNT and CDR2 YENEEA. CDR3 size: 17 residues. CDR3 nucleotides: TGTGCCAGCAGTCGGACACCGGGTAGCGGGAGGGCAGATACGCAGTATTTT. Amino acid sequence: CASSRTPGSGRADTQYF.

The J gene is TRBJ2-1, the V gene TRBV5-1, with 10 bases that match TRBD2. Unmatched junction bases numbered 13, after V lost 4 bases and J lost 9 bases. The CDR3 has 16 amino acids. The V gene's germline CDR1 is SGHRS and CDR2 YFSETQ. CDR3 residues: CASSPGTSVPVSEQFF. CDR3 nucleotides: TGCGCCAGCAGCCCCGGGACTAGCGTCCCCGTCTCTGAGCAGTTCTTC.

This chain joins TRBV7-3 and TRBJ2-2; 8 nucleotides align to TRBD2. This CDR3 has 16 residues. V shed 4 bases and J 7 bases; nucleotides not matched to a gene: 11. Germline loops: CDR1 SGHTA, CDR2 FQGTGA. The CDR3 is CASSSQTSAGGGELFF. CDR3 nucleotide sequence: TGTGCCAGCAGCTCGCAGACTAGCGCGGGGGGCGGGGAGCTGTTTTTT.

This clone was observed a handful of times. The chain joins TRBV18 to TRBJ2-6; 7 bases are a match to TRBD2. The CDR3 is 16 residues long. Germline CDR1 reads KGHSH; CDR2 reads LQKENI. Germline trimming cut 4 bases from V and 11 bases from J; bases unmatched to any gene: 14. The CDR3 sequence: CASSRPGGIPSYVLTF. CDR3 in DNA: TGTGCCAGCTCACGTCCCGGGGGGATACCCTCCTACGTCCTGACTTTC.

The gene calls are TRBV11-2 and TRBJ1-3; D uncertain. The germline V gene encodes CDR1 SGHAT and CDR2 FQNNGV. V was cut by 5 bases and J by 9 bases, with 14 bases left in between. This CDR3 has 13 residues. The CDR3 DNA reads TGTGCCAGCAGCCCACCGGCAGGAGGCACCATATATTTT. Protein product: CASSPPAGGTIYF.

The chain couples TRBV23-1 to TRBJ2-2, with 14 bases aligning to TRBD2. TRBV23-1 is an ORF, with its function uncertain. With 10 bases clipped from V and 2 bases from J, the junction kept 9 bases outside the gene matches. The CDR3 length is 17 residues. The CDR3 protein is CATQGGLAGVNTGELFF. The CDR3 DNA sequence: TGCGCCACCCAGGGGGGACTAGCGGGAGTAAACACCGGGGAGCTGTTTTTT.

This chain uses TRBV2 with TRBJ1-1; D perhaps matches TRBD1 (6 bases). Looked up from germline, CDR1 is SNHLY and CDR2 is FYNNEI. V was cut by 6 bases and J by 4 bases, with 15 bases left in between. The length of the CDR3 is 14 residues. The CDR3 loop reads CASSPTGFGTEAFF. CDR3 in DNA: TGTGCCAGCAGCCCGACAGGTTTTGGCACTGAAGCTTTCTTT.

The rearrangement uses TRBV4-1 and TRBJ2-7; TRBD2 aligns across 12 bases. This CDR3 region has 18 residues. Trimming removed 3 bases from V and 3 bases from J; junction bases left unmatched: 12. Germline CDR1 MGHRA, CDR2 YSYEKL. The CDR3 here is CASSQELAGGLFRYEQYF. Here the CDR3 DNA reads TGCGCCAGCAGCCAGGAACTAGCGGGGGGCCTCTTTCGCTACGAGCAGTACTTC.

The genes are TRBV28 and TRBJ1-5; TRBD1 matches at 8 bases. This CDR3 has 16 residues. Unmatched junction bases numbered 17, after V lost 9 bases and J lost 7 bases. CDR1 is MDHEN, CDR2 SYDVKM, per germline. The CDR3, as DNA: TGTGCCAGTACTCCCGCCGGACAGGGTCAAGACCAGCCCCAGCATTTT. Amino acid sequence: CASTPAGQGQDQPQHF.